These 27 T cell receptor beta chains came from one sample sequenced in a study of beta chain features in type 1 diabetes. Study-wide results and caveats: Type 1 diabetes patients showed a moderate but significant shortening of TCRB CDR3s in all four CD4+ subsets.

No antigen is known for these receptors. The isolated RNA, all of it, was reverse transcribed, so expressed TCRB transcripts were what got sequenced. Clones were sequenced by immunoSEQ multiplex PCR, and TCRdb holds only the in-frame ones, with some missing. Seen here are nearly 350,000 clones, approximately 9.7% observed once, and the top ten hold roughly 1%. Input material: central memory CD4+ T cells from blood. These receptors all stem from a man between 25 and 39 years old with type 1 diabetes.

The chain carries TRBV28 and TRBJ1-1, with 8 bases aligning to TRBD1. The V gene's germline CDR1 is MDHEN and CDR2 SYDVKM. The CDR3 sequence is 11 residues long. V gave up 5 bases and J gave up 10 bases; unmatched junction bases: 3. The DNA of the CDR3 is TGTGCCAGCAGTCAAGGACAGGGAGCTTTCTTT. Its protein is CASSQGQGAFF. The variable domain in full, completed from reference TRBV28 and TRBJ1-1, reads DVKVTQSSRYLVKRTGEKVFLECVQDMDHENMFWYRQDPGLGLRLIYFSYDVKMKEKGDIPEGYSVSREKKERFSLILESASTNQTSMYLCASSQGQGAFFGQGTRLTVV.

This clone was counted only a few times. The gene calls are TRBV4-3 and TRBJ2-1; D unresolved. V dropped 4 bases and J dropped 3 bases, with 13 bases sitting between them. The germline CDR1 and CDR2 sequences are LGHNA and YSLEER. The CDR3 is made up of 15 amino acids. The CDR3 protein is CASSPSENSYNEQFF. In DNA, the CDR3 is TGCGCCAGCAGCCCAAGTGAGAACAGCTACAATGAGCAGTTCTTC.

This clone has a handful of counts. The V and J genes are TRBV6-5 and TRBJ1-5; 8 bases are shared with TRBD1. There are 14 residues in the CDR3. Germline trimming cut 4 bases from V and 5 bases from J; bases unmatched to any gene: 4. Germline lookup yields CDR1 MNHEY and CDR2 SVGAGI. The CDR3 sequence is CASSSGQGHQPQHF. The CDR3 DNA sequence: TGTGCCAGCAGTTCCGGACAGGGTCATCAGCCCCAGCATTTT.

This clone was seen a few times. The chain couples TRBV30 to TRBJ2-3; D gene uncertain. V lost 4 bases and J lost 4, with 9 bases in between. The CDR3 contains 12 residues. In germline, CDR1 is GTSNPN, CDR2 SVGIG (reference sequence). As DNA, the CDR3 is TGTGCCTGGAATCCGGCTGCAGATACGCAGTATTTT. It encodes CAWNPAADTQYF.

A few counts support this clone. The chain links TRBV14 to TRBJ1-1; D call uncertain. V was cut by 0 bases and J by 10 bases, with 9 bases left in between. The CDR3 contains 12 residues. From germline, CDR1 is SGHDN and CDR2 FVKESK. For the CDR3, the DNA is TGTGCCAGCAGCCAAGATTCGGTAGGAGCTTTCTTT. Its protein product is CASSQDSVGAFF.

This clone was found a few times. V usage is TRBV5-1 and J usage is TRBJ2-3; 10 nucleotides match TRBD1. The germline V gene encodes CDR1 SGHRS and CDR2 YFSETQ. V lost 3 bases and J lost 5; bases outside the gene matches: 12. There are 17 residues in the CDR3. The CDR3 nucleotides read TGCGCCAGCAGCTCACCGCCGGGACAGGGGTACAAAGATACGCAGTATTTT. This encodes CASSSPPGQGYKDTQYF.

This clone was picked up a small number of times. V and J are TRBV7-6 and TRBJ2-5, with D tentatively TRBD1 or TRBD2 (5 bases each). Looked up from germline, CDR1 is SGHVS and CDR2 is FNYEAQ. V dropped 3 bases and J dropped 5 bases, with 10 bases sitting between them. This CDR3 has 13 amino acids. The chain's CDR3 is CASSFRDAETQYF. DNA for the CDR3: TGTGCCAGCAGCTTCCGGGACGCCGAGACCCAGTACTTC. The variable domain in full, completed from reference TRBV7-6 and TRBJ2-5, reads GAGVSQSPRYKVTKRGQDVALRCDPISGHVSLYWYRQALGQGPEFLTYFNYEAQQDKSGLPNDRFSAERPEGSISTLTIQRTEQRDSAMYRCASSFRDAETQYFGPGTRLLVL.

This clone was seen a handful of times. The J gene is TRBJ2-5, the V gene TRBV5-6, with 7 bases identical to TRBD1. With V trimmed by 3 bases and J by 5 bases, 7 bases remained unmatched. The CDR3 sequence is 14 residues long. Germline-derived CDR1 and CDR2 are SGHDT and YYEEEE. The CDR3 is CASSSGQLWETQYF. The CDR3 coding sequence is TGTGCCAGCAGCTCGGGACAGCTCTGGGAGACCCAGTACTTC.

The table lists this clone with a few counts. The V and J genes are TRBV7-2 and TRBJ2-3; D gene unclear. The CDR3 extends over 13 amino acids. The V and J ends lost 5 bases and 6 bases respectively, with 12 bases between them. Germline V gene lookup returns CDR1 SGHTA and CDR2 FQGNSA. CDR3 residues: CASSPLGSDTQYF. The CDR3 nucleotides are TGTGCCAGCAGCCCTCTAGGTTCCGATACGCAGTATTTT.

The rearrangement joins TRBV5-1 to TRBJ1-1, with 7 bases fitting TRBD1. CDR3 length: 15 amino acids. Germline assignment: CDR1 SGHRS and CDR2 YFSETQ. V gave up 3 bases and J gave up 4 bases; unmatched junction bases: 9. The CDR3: CASSSGQAGGTEAFF. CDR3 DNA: TGCGCCAGCAGCTCAGGACAGGCCGGGGGCACTGAAGCTTTCTTT.

The CDR3 DNA reads TGCAGCGCCGAGGACAGGACGAACACCGGGGAGCTGTTTTTT. This codes for CSAEDRTNTGELFF. The J gene is TRBJ2-2, the V gene TRBV29-1; 7 positions agree with TRBD1. Per the germline V gene, CDR1 is SQVTM and CDR2 is ANQGSEA. The CDR3 contains 14 residues. Trimming at V came to 7 bases and at J to 0 bases, leaving 5 bases not matched to a gene.

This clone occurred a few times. The CDR3, as DNA: TGTGCCAGTAGTCCCAGGACAGCAACTAATGAAAAACTGTTTTTT. Translated: CASSPRTATNEKLFF. The chain recombines TRBV19 with TRBJ1-4; a possible D gene is TRBD1 (6 bases). The CDR3 runs 15 residues. The ends were cut back, 5 bases at V and 0 bases at J, with 10 bases in the middle. Germline V gene lookup returns CDR1 LNHDA and CDR2 SQIVND (reference sequence).

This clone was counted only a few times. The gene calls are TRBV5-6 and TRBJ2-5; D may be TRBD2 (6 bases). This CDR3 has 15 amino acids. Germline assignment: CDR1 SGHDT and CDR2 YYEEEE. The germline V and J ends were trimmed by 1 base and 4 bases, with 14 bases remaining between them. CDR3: CASSLILGGLETQYF. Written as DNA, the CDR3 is TGTGCCAGCAGCTTGATTTTAGGAGGGCTAGAGACCCAGTACTTC.

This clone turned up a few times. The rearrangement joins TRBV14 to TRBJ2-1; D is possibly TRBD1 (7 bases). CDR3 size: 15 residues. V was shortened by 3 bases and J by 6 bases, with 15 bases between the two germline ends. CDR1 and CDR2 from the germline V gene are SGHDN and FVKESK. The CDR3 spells CASSQLGRGVNEQFF. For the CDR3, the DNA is TGTGCCAGCAGCCAGCTAGGCAGGGGGGTCAATGAGCAGTTCTTC.

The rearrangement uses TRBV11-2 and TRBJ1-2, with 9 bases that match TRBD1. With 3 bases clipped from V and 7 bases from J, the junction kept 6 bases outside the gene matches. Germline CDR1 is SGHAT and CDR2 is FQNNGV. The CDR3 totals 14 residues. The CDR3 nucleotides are TGTGCCAGCAGCTTTCACAGGGGGCCCGGTGGCTACACCTTC. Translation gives CASSFHRGPGGYTF.

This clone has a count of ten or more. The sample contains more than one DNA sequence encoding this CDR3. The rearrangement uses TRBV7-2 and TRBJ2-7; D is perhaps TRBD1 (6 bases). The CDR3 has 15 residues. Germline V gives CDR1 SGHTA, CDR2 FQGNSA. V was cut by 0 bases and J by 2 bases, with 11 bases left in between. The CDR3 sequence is CASSLAPGDAYEQYF. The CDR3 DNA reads TGTGCCAGCAGCTTAGCCCCAGGGGATGCCTACGAGCAGTACTTC.

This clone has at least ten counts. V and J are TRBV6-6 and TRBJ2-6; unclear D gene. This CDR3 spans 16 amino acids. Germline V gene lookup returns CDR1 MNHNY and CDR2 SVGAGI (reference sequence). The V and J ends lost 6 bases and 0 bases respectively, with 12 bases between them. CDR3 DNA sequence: TGTGCCAGCAGGCCAACCCCGTCCTCTGGGGCCAACGTCCTGACTTTC. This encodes CASRPTPSSGANVLTF.

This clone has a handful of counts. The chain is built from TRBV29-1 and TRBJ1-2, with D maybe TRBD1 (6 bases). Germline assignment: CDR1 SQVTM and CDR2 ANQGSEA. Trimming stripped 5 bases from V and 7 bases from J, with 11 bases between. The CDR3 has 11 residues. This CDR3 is CSVLVGAGYTF. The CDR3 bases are TGCAGCGTTCTCGTGGGGGCTGGCTACACCTTC. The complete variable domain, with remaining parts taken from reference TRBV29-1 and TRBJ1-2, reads SAVISQKPSRDICQRGTSLTIQCQVDSQVTMMFWYRQQPGQSLTLIATANQGSEATYESGFVIDKFPISRPNLTFSTLTVSNMSPEDSSIYLCSVLVGAGYTFGSGTRLTVV.

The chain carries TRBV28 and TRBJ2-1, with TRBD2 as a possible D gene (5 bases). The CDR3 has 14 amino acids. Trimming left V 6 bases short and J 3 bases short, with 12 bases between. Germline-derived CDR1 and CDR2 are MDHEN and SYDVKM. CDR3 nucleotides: TGTGCCAGCAGGATAAGCGGTTTCTACAATGAGCAGTTCTTC. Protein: CASRISGFYNEQFF.

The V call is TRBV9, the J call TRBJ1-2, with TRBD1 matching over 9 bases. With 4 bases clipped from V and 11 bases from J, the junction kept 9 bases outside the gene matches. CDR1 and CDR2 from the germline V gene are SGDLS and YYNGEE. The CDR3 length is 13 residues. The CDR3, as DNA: TGTGCCAGCAGCACACCGGGGACAGGGTGGTACACCTTC. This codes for CASSTPGTGWYTF.

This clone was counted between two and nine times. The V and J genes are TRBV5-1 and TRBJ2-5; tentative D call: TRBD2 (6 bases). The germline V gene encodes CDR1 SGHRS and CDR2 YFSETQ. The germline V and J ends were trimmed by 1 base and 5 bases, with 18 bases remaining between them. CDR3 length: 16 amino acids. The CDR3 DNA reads TGCGCCAGCAGCTTGAATGCGGCGGGCGGGGTGGAGACCCAGTACTTC. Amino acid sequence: CASSLNAAGGVETQYF.

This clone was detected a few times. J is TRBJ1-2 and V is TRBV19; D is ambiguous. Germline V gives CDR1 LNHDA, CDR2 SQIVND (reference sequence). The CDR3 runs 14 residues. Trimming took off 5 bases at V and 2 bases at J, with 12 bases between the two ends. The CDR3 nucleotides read TGTGCCAGTAGTCTCCGGACGGAAAACTATGGCTACACCTTC. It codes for CASSLRTENYGYTF.

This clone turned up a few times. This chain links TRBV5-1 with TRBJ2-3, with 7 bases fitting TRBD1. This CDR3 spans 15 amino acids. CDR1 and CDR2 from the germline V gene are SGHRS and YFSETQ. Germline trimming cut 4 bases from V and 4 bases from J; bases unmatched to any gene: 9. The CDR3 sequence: CASSPGTAGPDTQYF. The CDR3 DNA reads TGCGCCAGCAGCCCTGGGACAGCTGGCCCAGATACGCAGTATTTT.

The CDR3 spells CASSSAPTGGSGQPQHF. The CDR3 region has the DNA TGTGCCAGCAGCTCAGCCCCTACAGGGGGCTCGGGGCAGCCCCAGCATTTT. This chain uses TRBV7-2 with TRBJ1-5; 9 positions agree with TRBD1. The CDR3 has 17 residues. CDR1 is SGHTA and CDR2 is FQGNSA in the germline V gene. V shed 4 bases, J shed 7 bases, and the junction held 14 bases outside the gene matches.

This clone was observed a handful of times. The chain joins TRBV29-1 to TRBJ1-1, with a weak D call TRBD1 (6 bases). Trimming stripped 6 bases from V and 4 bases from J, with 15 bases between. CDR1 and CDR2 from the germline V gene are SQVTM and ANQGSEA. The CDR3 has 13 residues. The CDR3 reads CSVASGTRTEAFF. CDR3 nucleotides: TGCAGCGTAGCCTCCGGGACACGCACTGAAGCTTTCTTT. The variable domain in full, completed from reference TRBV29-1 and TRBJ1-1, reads SAVISQKPSRDICQRGTSLTIQCQVDSQVTMMFWYRQQPGQSLTLIATANQGSEATYESGFVIDKFPISRPNLTFSTLTVSNMSPEDSSIYLCSVASGTRTEAFFGQGTRLTVV.

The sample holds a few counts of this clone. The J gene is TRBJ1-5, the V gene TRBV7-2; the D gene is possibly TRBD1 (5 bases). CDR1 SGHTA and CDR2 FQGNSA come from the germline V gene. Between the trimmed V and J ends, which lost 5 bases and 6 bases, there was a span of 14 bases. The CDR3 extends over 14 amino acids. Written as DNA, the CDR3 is TGTGCCAGCAGCCCCGACGGGGCGTCTCAGCCCCAGCATTTT. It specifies CASSPDGASQPQHF.

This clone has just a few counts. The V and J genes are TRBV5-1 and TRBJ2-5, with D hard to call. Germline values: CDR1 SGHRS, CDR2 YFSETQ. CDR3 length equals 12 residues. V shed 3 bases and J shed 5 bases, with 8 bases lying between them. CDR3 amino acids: CASSSSRETQYF. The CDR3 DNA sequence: TGCGCCAGCAGCTCTTCTCGCGAGACCCAGTACTTC.